This TCR beta chain derives from a study of blood T cell repertoires in COVID-19 (dated by TCRdb to the early 2020s). Broadly, across the study: Collaborator samples came from the United States, Italy and Spain and covered acute and convalescent phases of COVID-19. The prospective study material was composed of cDNA or gDNA derived from T cells, B-cell-depleted T cells, or PBMCs. Subjects who had been exposed to COVID-19, were actively infected with it, or had recovered from it provided the deeply sampled blood TCRbeta repertoires that made up the dataset. The repertoires were made available in a free public database intended to serve as a resource for research on the immune response to SARS-CoV-2. The samples were drawn from two sources: the first 160 participants of the ongoing ImmuneRACE study, and approximately 1,300 subjects contributed by 6 global collaborators. Nearly every sample came with metadata listing a de-identified subject ID, COVID-19 status, age in years and sex. Where HLA class I and class II types were available, the types were taken from metadata supplied by the sample provider, not from assay-based typing.

Each collaborating institution followed its own protocols to collect whole blood in K2EDTA tubes. For TCRbeta analysis, collaborator samples were shipped as frozen whole blood, as isolated PBMCs, or as DNA extracted from either sample type. What the authors observed across the whole study: Clinical and demographic metadata were provided uncurated, with the amount varying by source and participant.

The immunoSEQ Assay, a bias-controlled multiplex PCR, was used to amplify TCRbeta CDR3 regions from genomic DNA. Processing in the source paper ran as follows. Within the assay, amplification of reference gene primers was used to estimate how many nucleated cells each sample contained. Sequence reads were collapsed and filtered to measure the absolute abundance of every unique TCRbeta CDR3 rearrangement. Productive Simpson clonality was computed per sample as the square root of Simpson's diversity index over productive rearrangements. TCRdb re-hosts the immuneACCESS table, in-frame sequences only. Its copies lack some clones; in the studies checked, an unresolved V gene accounts for under half of them, and the cause for the rest is not known. V, J and clone size derive from that table, while D and trimming were established from the DNA sequence. Counted in this sample were tens of thousands of clones; 70% to 90% of them appeared once. The ten largest make up roughly 13% of the sample.

Worth noting for this clone: Its antigen has not been determined. No base qualities exist here, and no much larger clone lies one base off it.

Deletion took 3 bases off V and 11 bases off J, with a span of 10 bases between the germline ends. The CDR3 holds 11 amino acids from the cysteine to the phenylalanine. Only CDR3 DNA is held: 33 bases, read in frame from base 1. From the germline V gene (reference sequence), CDR1 is LGHDT and CDR2 is YNNKEL. The TCR sequence derives from a woman in her 70s in a cohort sampled during active COVID-19. The chain is assembled from TRBV3-1 (or the pseudogene TRBV3-2) and TRBJ1-1, with an unclear D gene assignment. Sequenced input: peripheral blood. The CDR3 protein sequence reads: CASSHSSLAFF. The sequenced DNA: TGTGCCAGCAGCCACTCCTCACTCGCTTTCTTT.